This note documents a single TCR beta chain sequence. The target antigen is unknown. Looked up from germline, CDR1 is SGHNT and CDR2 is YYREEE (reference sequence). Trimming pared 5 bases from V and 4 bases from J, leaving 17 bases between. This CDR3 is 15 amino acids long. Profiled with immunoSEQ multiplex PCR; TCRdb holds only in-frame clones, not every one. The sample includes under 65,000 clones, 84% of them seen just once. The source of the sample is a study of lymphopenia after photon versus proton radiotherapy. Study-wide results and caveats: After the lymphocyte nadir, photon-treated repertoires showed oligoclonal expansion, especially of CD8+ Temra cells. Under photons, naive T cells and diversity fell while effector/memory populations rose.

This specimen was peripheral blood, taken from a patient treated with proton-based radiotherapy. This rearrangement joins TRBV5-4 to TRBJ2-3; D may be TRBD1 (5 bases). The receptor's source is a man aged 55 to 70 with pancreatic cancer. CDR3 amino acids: CASRVGQGNPDTQYF. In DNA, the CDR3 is TGTGCCAGCAGGGTTGGGCAGGGCAACCCAGATACGCAGTATTTT.